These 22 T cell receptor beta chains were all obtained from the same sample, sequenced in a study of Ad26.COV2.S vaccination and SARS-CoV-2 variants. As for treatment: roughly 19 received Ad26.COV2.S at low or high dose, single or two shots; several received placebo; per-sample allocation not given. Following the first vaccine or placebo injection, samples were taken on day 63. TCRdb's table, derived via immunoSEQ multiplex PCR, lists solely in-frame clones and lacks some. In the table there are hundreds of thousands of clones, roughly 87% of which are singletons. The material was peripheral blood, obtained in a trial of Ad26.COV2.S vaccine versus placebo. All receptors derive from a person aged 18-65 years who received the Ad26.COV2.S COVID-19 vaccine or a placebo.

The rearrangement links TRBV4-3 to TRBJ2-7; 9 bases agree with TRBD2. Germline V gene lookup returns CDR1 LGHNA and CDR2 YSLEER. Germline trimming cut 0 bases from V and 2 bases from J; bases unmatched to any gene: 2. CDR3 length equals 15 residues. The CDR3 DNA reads TGCGCCAGCAGCCAAGATAGCGGGGGTACCTACGAGCAGTACTTC. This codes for CASSQDSGGTYEQYF.

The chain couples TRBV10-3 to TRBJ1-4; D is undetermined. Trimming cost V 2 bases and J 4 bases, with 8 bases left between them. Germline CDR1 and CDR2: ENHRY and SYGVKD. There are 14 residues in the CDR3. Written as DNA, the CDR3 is TGTGCCATCAGTGAGGGCGCTAATAATGAAAAACTGTTTTTT. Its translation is CAISEGANNEKLFF.

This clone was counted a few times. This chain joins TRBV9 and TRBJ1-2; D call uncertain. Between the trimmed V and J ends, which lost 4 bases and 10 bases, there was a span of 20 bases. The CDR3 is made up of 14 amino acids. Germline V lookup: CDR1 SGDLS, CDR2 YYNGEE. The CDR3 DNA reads TGTGCCAGCAGCCCAATGATGGGCCCTGGTGACTACACCTTC. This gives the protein CASSPMMGPGDYTF. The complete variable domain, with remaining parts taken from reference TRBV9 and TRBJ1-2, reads DSGVTQTPKHLITATGQRVTLRCSPRSGDLSVYWYQQSLDQGLQFLIQYYNGEERAKGNILERFSAQQFPDLHSELNLSSLELGDSALYFCASSPMMGPGDYTFGSGTRLTVV.

The CDR3 region has the DNA TGTGCCAGCAGCTACAGCTCCTACGAGCAGTACTTC. Protein product: CASSYSSYEQYF. The gene calls are TRBV25-1 and TRBJ2-7; D remains unclear. There are 12 residues in the CDR3. V was shortened by 6 bases and J by 0 bases, with 6 bases between the two germline ends. The germline V gene encodes CDR1 MGHDK and CDR2 SYGVNS.

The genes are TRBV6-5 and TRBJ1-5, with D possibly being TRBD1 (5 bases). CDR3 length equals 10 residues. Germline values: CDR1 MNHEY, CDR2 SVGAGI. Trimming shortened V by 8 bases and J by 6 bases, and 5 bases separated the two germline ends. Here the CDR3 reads CASGGQPQHF. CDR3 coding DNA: TGTGCCAGCGGGGGTCAGCCCCAGCATTTT.

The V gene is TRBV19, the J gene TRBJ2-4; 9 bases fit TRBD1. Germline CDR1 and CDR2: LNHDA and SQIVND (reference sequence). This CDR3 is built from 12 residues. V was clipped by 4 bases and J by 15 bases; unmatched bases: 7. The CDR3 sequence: CASSTRDRVLYF. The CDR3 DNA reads TGTGCCAGTAGTACCCGGGACAGGGTCTTGTACTTC.

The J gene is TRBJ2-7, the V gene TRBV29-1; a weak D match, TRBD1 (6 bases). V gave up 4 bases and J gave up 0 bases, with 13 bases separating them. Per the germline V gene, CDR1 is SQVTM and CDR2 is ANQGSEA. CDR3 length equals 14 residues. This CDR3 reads CSVGADSSSYEQYF. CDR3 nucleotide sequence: TGCAGCGTTGGAGCGGACAGTAGCTCCTACGAGCAGTACTTC.

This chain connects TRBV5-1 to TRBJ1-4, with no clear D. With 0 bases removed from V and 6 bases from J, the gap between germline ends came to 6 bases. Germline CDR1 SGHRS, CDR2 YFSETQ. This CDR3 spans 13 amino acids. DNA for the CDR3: TGCGCCAGCAGCTTGGCTGTGGATGAAAAACTGTTTTTT. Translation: CASSLAVDEKLFF.

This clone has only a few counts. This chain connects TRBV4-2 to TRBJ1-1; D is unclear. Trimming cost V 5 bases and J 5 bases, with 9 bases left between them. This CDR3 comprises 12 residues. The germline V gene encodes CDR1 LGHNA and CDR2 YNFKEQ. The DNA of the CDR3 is TGTGCCAGCAGCTACACCGGGACTGAAGCTTTCTTT. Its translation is CASSYTGTEAFF.

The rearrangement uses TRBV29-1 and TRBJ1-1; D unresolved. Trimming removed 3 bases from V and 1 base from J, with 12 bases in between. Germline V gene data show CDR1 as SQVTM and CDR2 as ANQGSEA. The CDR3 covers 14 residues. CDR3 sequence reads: CSVDVWERNTEAFF. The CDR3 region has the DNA TGCAGCGTTGATGTGTGGGAGAGGAACACTGAAGCTTTCTTT. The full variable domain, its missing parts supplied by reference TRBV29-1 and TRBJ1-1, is SAVISQKPSRDICQRGTSLTIQCQVDSQVTMMFWYRQQPGQSLTLIATANQGSEATYESGFVIDKFPISRPNLTFSTLTVSNMSPEDSSIYLCSVDVWERNTEAFFGQGTRLTVV.

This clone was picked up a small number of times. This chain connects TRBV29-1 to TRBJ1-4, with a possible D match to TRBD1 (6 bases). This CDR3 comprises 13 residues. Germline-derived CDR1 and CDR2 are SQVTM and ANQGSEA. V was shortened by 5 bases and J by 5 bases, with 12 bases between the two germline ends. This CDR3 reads CSVRPGQNEKLFF. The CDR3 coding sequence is TGCAGCGTTAGGCCTGGACAGAATGAAAAACTGTTTTTT. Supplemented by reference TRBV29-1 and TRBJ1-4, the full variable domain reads SAVISQKPSRDICQRGTSLTIQCQVDSQVTMMFWYRQQPGQSLTLIATANQGSEATYESGFVIDKFPISRPNLTFSTLTVSNMSPEDSSIYLCSVRPGQNEKLFFGSGTQLSVL.

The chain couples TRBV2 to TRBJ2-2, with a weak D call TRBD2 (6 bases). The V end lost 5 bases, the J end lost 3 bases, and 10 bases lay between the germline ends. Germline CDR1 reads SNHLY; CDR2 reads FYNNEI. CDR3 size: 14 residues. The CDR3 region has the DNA TGTGCCAGCAGTTCGGGGGTGGACACCGGGGAGCTGTTTTTT. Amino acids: CASSSGVDTGELFF.

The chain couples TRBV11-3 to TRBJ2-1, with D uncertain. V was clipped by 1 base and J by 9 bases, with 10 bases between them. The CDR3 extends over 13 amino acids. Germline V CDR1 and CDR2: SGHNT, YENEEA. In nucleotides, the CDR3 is TGTGCCAGCAGCTTAGGGTGGCGAGGTGAGCAGTTCTTC. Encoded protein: CASSLGWRGEQFF.

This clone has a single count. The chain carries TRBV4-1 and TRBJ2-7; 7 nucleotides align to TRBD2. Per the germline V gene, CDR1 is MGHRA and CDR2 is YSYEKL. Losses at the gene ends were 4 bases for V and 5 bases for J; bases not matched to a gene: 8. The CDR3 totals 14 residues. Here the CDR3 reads CASSRGPGRDEQYF. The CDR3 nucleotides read TGCGCCAGCAGCCGGGGACCAGGGAGGGACGAGCAGTACTTC.

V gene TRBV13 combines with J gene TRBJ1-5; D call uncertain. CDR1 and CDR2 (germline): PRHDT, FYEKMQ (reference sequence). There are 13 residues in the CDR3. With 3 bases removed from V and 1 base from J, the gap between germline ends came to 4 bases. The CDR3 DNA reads TGTGCCAGCAGCTTTTCAAGCAATCAGCCCCAGCATTTT. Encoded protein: CASSFSSNQPQHF.

CDR3 sequence: CASSPPKNIQYF. DNA for the CDR3: TGTGCCAGCAGCCCCCCCAAAAACATTCAGTACTTC. This chain joins TRBV7-9 and TRBJ2-4; D gene unclear. The V gene's germline CDR1 is SEHNR and CDR2 FQNEAQ (reference sequence). The CDR3 has 12 amino acids. V was shortened by 5 bases and J by 2 bases, with 4 bases between the two germline ends.

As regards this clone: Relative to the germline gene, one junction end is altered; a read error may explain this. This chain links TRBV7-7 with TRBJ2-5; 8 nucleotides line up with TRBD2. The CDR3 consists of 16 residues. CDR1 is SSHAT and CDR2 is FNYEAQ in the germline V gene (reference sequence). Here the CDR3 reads CASSLMVAGFQETQYF. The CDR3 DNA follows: TGTGCTAGCAGCTTAATGGTAGCGGGGTTCCAAGAGACCCAGTACTTC.

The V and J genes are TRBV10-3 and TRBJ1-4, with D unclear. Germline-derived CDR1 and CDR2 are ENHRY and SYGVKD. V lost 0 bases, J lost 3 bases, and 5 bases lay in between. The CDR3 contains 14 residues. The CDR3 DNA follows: TGTGCCATCAGTGAGTCGGGTCCTAATGAAAAACTGTTTTTT. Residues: CAISESGPNEKLFF.

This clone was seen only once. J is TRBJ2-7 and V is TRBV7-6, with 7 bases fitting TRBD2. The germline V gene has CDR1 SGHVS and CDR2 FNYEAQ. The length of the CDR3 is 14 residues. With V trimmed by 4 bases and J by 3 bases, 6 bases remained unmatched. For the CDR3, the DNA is TGTGCCAGCAGCTCGGGGGGAGTACTCTACGAGCAGTACTTC. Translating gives CASSSGGVLYEQYF.

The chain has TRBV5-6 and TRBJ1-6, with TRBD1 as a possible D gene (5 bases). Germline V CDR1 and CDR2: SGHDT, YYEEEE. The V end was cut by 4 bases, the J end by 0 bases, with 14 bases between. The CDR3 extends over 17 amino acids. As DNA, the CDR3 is TGTGCCAGCAGCGATGGGTGGGGGTACTCCTATAATTCACCCCTCCACTTT. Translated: CASSDGWGYSYNSPLHF.

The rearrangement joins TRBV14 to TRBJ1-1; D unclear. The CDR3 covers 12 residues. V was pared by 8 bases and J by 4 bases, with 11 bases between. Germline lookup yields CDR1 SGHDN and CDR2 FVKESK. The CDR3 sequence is CASSGYATEAFF. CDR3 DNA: TGTGCCAGCTCGGGGTATGCCACTGAAGCTTTCTTT.

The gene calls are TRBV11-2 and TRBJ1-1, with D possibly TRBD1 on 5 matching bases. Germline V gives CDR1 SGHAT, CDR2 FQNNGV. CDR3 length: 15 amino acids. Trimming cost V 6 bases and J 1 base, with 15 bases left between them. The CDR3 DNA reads TGTGCCAGCAGTTTTAGGGGAACGGGGAACACTGAAGCTTTCTTT. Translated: CASSFRGTGNTEAFF. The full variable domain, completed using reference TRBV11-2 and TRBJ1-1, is EAGVAQSPRYKIIEKRQSVAFWCNPISGHATLYWYQQILGQGPKLLIQFQNNGVVDDSQLPKDRFSAERLKGVDSTLKIQPAKLEDSAVYLCASSFRGTGNTEAFFGQGTRLTVV.